This passage covers 20 T cell receptor beta chains from one sample sequenced in a study of blood T cell repertoires in COVID-19. Measured with immunoSEQ multiplex PCR; TCRdb has only the in-frame clones, and not every one. Of around 250,000 clones detected, over 80% appear once; the ten largest clones hold more than 1%. Sequences were obtained from PBMCs or T cells enriched from blood (not recorded which). Receptors were obtained from a human donor in a cohort exposed to, infected with or recovered from COVID-19 (not recorded which). The donor label of this sample is uncertain.

V and J are TRBV4-2 and TRBJ1-1; weak D call: TRBD1 (5 bases). V was trimmed by 1 base and J by 1 base, leaving 7 bases between them. Germline V CDR1 and CDR2: LGHNA, YNFKEQ. The CDR3 runs 14 residues. CDR3 coding DNA: TGTGCCAGCAGCCAAGTGACAGCGAACACTGAAGCTTTCTTT. It translates to CASSQVTANTEAFF.

The chain has TRBV5-1 and TRBJ1-4, with D tentatively TRBD1 (5 bases). The CDR3 loop spans 16 amino acids. Looked up from germline, CDR1 is SGHRS and CDR2 is YFSETQ. V dropped 3 bases and J dropped 4 bases, with 16 bases sitting between them. CDR3 nucleotide sequence: TGCGCCAGCAGCTCCGGGGGGAGAACAGATAATGAAAAACTGTTTTTT. It is translated as CASSSGGRTDNEKLFF. Filled out from reference TRBV5-1 and TRBJ1-4, the complete variable domain reads KAGVTQTPRYLIKTRGQQVTLSCSPISGHRSVSWYQQTPGQGLQFLFEYFSETQRNKGNFPGRFSGRQFSNSRSEMNVSTLELGDSALYLCASSSGGRTDNEKLFFGSGTQLSVL.

The chain employs TRBV4-1 and TRBJ1-3, with 7 bases fitting TRBD1. Germline CDR1 reads MGHRA; CDR2 reads YSYEKL. The CDR3 extends over 15 amino acids. Trimming removed 0 bases from V and 4 bases from J; junction bases left unmatched: 3. In DNA form, the CDR3 reads TGCGCCAGCAGCCAAGACCGACAGGGAGGAAACACCATATATTTT. Its protein product is CASSQDRQGGNTIYF.

This clone was recorded only once. The chain links TRBV4-2 to TRBJ2-2; no clear D gene. The CDR3 extends over 14 amino acids. The V and J ends lost 4 bases and 4 bases respectively, with 10 bases between them. From germline, CDR1 is LGHNA and CDR2 YNFKEQ. CDR3 protein: CASSLEHLTGELFF. CDR3 coding DNA: TGTGCCAGCAGCCTCGAGCATCTCACCGGGGAGCTGTTTTTT.

The sample holds a few counts of this clone. The chain uses TRBV5-6 and TRBJ2-2, with 8 bases lining up with TRBD1. Germline V gives CDR1 SGHDT, CDR2 YYEEEE. This CDR3 is built from 15 residues. V shed 3 bases, J shed 6 bases, and the junction held 7 bases outside the gene matches. The CDR3 DNA is TGTGCCAGCAGCTCCAGAATCAGGGGGCCCGGGGAGCTGTTTTTT. Residues: CASSSRIRGPGELFF.

This clone was recorded only once. J is TRBJ2-2 and V is TRBV7-6; TRBD1 agrees at 7 bases. Trimming cost V 4 bases and J 0 bases; bases outside gene matches: 2. This CDR3 spans 15 amino acids. In germline, CDR1 is SGHVS, CDR2 FNYEAQ. The CDR3 nucleotides read TGTGCCAGCAGCTCCGGGACAGCGAACACCGGGGAGCTGTTTTTT. Residues: CASSSGTANTGELFF.

The rearrangement uses TRBV11-2 and TRBJ1-2; TRBD1 is a possible D gene (6 bases). From germline, CDR1 is SGHAT and CDR2 FQNNGV. Trimming left V 0 bases short and J 8 bases short, with 10 bases between. The CDR3 runs 13 residues. CDR3 loop: CASSLEGGRGYTF. CDR3 bases: TGTGCCAGCAGCTTAGAGGGGGGGCGCGGCTACACCTTC.

This clone was observed once. The chain uses TRBV6-2 or TRBV6-3 and TRBJ2-5, with a weak D call TRBD1 (6 bases). Germline V gives CDR1 MNHEY, CDR2 SVGEGT. This CDR3 is built from 13 residues. V shed 6 bases and J shed 0 bases, with 8 bases lying between them. CDR3 coding DNA: TGTGCCAGCAGCCCAGGGGACCAAGAGACCCAGTACTTC. Its protein is CASSPGDQETQYF.

The chain recombines TRBV10-3 with TRBJ1-4; 8 bases are shared with TRBD1. CDR1 ENHRY and CDR2 SYGVKD come from the germline V gene. The ends lost 3 bases at V and 11 bases at J; junction bases unmatched: 8. The CDR3 sequence is 14 residues long. CDR3 sequence (DNA): TGTGCCATCAGTGATCTCGGACAGGGCGGCAAACTGTTTTTT. This gives the protein CAISDLGQGGKLFF.

V gene TRBV6-2 or TRBV6-3 combines with J gene TRBJ1-6, with D tentatively TRBD1 (6 bases). Trimming shortened V by 0 bases and J by 10 bases, and 10 bases separated the two germline ends. This CDR3 region has 14 residues. CDR1 and CDR2 (germline): MNHEY, SVGEGT. The chain's CDR3 is CASSYSGTISPLHF. CDR3 nucleotides: TGTGCCAGCAGTTACTCCGGGACAATCTCACCCCTCCACTTT.

J is TRBJ1-5 and V is TRBV19; 8 bases are a match to TRBD1. CDR1 and CDR2 (germline): LNHDA, SQIVND (reference sequence). The length of the CDR3 is 13 residues. The ends lost 10 bases at V and 7 bases at J; junction bases unmatched: 9. The CDR3 DNA follows: TGTGCCACAAAAGGACAGGGTAGGCAGCCCCAGCATTTT. This translates into CATKGQGRQPQHF.

This chain uses TRBV4-2 with TRBJ2-7; 9 nucleotides match TRBD2. The trim removed 0 bases at V and 4 bases at J, leaving 4 bases unmatched. The germline CDR1 and CDR2 sequences are LGHNA and YNFKEQ. This CDR3 comprises 15 residues. DNA for the CDR3: TGTGCCAGCAGCCAAGATAGGGCGGGGGGGTACGAGCAGTACTTC. Its translation: CASSQDRAGGYEQYF.

The genes are TRBV7-8 and TRBJ2-2; 12 nucleotides match TRBD2. Trimming at V came to 4 bases and at J to 4 bases, leaving 4 bases not matched to a gene. From germline, CDR1 is SGHVS and CDR2 FQNEAQ. There are 16 residues in the CDR3. DNA for the CDR3: TGTGCCAGCAGCTGGGAGACTAGCGGGGGCACCGGGGAGCTGTTTTTT. Its protein is CASSWETSGGTGELFF.

Details on this clone: Other nucleotide sequences from this sample produce the same CDR3. V and J are TRBV18 and TRBJ1-1, with no clear D. The CDR3 has 14 residues. Germline values: CDR1 KGHSH, CDR2 LQKENI. V was clipped by 0 bases and J by 0 bases, with 5 bases between them. Here the CDR3 DNA reads TGTGCCAGCTCACCACCGAGCCTGAACACTGAAGCTTTCTTT. It encodes CASSPPSLNTEAFF.

The CDR3 coding sequence is TGTGCTAGTGGTTCGTTGGGGGGGGAGACCCAGTACTTC. It codes for CASGSLGGETQYF. The chain employs TRBV12-5 and TRBJ2-5; 7 bases are shared with TRBD2. Trimming at V came to 4 bases and at J to 5 bases, leaving 4 bases not matched to a gene. Germline V gene data show CDR1 as LGHNT and CDR2 as FRNRAP. The CDR3 covers 13 residues.

By proportion, this clone is medium-sized. The rearrangement uses TRBV7-9 and TRBJ2-3; TRBD1 aligns across 9 bases. The V gene end was trimmed by 5 bases and the J gene end by 0 bases; junction bases not matched to a gene: 6. There are 16 residues in the CDR3. Germline V gene sequence: CDR1 SEHNR, CDR2 FQNEAQ (reference sequence). The CDR3 reads CASSGWTGASTDTQYF. In DNA, the CDR3 is TGTGCCAGCAGCGGATGGACAGGGGCTAGCACAGATACGCAGTATTTT.

This chain connects TRBV4-1 to TRBJ2-1, with TRBD2 matching 10 bases. This CDR3 comprises 19 residues. The trim removed 0 bases at V and 3 bases at J, leaving 11 bases unmatched. Germline V gene sequence: CDR1 MGHRA, CDR2 YSYEKL. The CDR3, as DNA: TGCGCCAGCAGCCAAGATCGCGGCATAGCGGGGGGAGTCTACAATGAGCAGTTCTTC. Residues: CASSQDRGIAGGVYNEQFF.

The chain is built from TRBV7-8 and TRBJ2-7, with unresolved D. Trimming stripped 4 bases from V and 3 bases from J, with 13 bases between. The germline CDR1 and CDR2 sequences are SGHVS and FQNEAQ. There are 14 residues in the CDR3. DNA of the CDR3: TGTGCCAGCAGCTCCCCGGAGAAGCTCTACGAGCAGTACTTC. Translating gives CASSSPEKLYEQYF. The full variable domain, rest sourced from reference TRBV7-8 and TRBJ2-7, is GAGVSQSPRYKVAKRGQDVALRCDPISGHVSLFWYQQALGQGPEFLTYFQNEAQLDKSGLPSDRFFAERPEGSVSTLKIQRTQQEDSAVYLCASSSPEKLYEQYFGPGTRLTVT.

The chain has TRBV6-2 or TRBV6-3 and TRBJ1-2; TRBD1 might be the D (6 bases). V dropped 0 bases and J dropped 3 bases, with 14 bases sitting between them. Germline V lookup: CDR1 MNHEY, CDR2 SVGEGT. The CDR3 loop spans 16 amino acids. The CDR3 nucleotides are TGTGCCAGCAGTTACTCCTCAACTCCAGGGGACTATGGCTACACCTTC. This codes for CASSYSSTPGDYGYTF.

The chain joins TRBV5-6 to TRBJ1-2; 8 bases fit TRBD1. The CDR3 runs 13 residues. Germline lookup yields CDR1 SGHDT and CDR2 YYEEEE. The V gene end was trimmed by 0 bases and the J gene end by 6 bases; junction bases not matched to a gene: 1. The CDR3 nucleotides are TGTGCCAGCAGCTTGGGACAGGGGAATGGCTACACCTTC. Translated: CASSLGQGNGYTF.